The next 30 T cell receptor beta chains were all read from a single sample in a study of blood T cell repertoires in COVID-19. Measured with immunoSEQ multiplex PCR; TCRdb has only the in-frame clones, and not every one. The repertoire holds 55,000 to 80,000 clones, with 75% to 90% as singletons. Sequencing input: peripheral blood. These receptors were collected from a human donor in a cohort sampled during active COVID-19.

V and J are TRBV15 and TRBJ2-1, with 7 bases aligning to TRBD1. The CDR3 contains 12 residues. Germline V gene sequence: CDR1 LNHNV, CDR2 YYDKDF (reference sequence). This CDR3 reads CALGTGDNEQFF. The CDR3 region has the DNA TGTGCTCTGGGCACAGGGGACAATGAGCAGTTCTTC.

The chain couples TRBV5-5 to TRBJ2-3; 10 nucleotides agree with TRBD2. The CDR3 runs to 16 residues. Germline V CDR1 and CDR2: SGHKS, YYEKEE (reference sequence). The V and J ends lost 4 bases and 2 bases, in that order; junction bases with no gene match: 7. CDR3 loop: CASSTLAGVSTDTQYF. The CDR3 region has the DNA TGTGCCAGCAGCACTCTAGCGGGGGTCTCCACAGATACGCAGTATTTT.

This rearrangement joins TRBV5-4 to TRBJ1-2; no clear D. Per the germline V gene, CDR1 is SGHNT and CDR2 is YYREEE (reference sequence). The CDR3 spans 13 residues. V dropped 7 bases and J dropped 5 bases, with 15 bases sitting between them. As DNA, the CDR3 is TGTGCCAGCTCCACCGATCCGGTATATGGCTACACCTTC. This encodes CASSTDPVYGYTF.

The chain combines TRBV4-2 with TRBJ2-2, with a possible D match to TRBD2 (6 bases). Trimming shortened V by 1 base and J by 1 base, and 10 bases separated the two germline ends. The CDR3 is 16 amino acids. Germline-derived CDR1 and CDR2 are LGHNA and YNFKEQ. CDR3 in amino acids: CASSQGVGGNTGELFF. The CDR3 nucleotides read TGTGCCAGCAGCCAAGGTGTCGGGGGGAACACCGGGGAGCTGTTTTTT.

This sequence joins TRBV27 and TRBJ1-1; 9 bases agree with TRBD1. Germline V lookup: CDR1 MNHEY, CDR2 SMNVEV (reference sequence). V lost 6 bases and J lost 11; bases outside the gene matches: 7. This CDR3 is built from 12 residues. The CDR3 loop is CASSGTGPEAFF. The DNA for the CDR3 is TGTGCCAGCAGCGGGACAGGGCCGGAGGCTTTCTTT.

CDR3 protein: CASSWDSADTQYF. The CDR3, as DNA: TGTGCCAGCAGCTGGGACTCTGCGGATACGCAGTATTTT. The chain is built from TRBV12-3 or TRBV12-4 and TRBJ2-3, with a weak D call TRBD2 (6 bases). The CDR3 extends over 13 amino acids. V was shortened by 6 bases and J by 6 bases, with 13 bases between the two germline ends.

CDR3 sequence (DNA): TGTGCCAGCAGGGTTTGGGACAGGGAGGGTGAAAAACTGTTTTTT. It is translated as CASRVWDREGEKLFF. This chain uses TRBV6-5 with TRBJ1-4; 9 bases match TRBD1. V lost 6 bases to trimming and J lost 7 bases; unmatched junction nucleotides: 9. Germline lookup yields CDR1 MNHEY and CDR2 SVGAGI. CDR3 length: 15 amino acids.

The chain uses TRBV10-3 and TRBJ1-2; D is unresolved. CDR1 is ENHRY and CDR2 is SYGVKD in the germline V gene. V lost 1 base and J 8 bases, leaving 17 bases between the germline ends. The CDR3 spans 15 residues. CDR3 sequence reads: CAISEFSGPSGGYTF. In DNA, the CDR3 is TGTGCCATCAGTGAGTTTAGTGGTCCGTCGGGAGGCTACACCTTC.

This sequence joins TRBV7-2 and TRBJ1-1; 10 nucleotides match TRBD1. CDR3 size: 17 residues. CDR1 is SGHTA and CDR2 is FQGNSA in the germline V gene. With 5 bases clipped from V and 4 bases from J, the junction kept 13 bases outside the gene matches. In nucleotides, the CDR3 is TGTGCCAGCAGCCACGTCCTGACCCGGACAGGGGGCACTGAAGCTTTCTTT. Amino acid sequence: CASSHVLTRTGGTEAFF.

This sequence joins TRBV6-5 and TRBJ1-3, with D unresolved. The germline gives CDR1 MNHEY, CDR2 SVGAGI. V was trimmed by 0 bases and J by 0 bases, leaving 9 bases between them. The CDR3 consists of 16 residues. The DNA of the CDR3 is TGTGCCAGCAGTTACTCTGGAGGTCACTCTGGAAACACCATATATTTT. It translates to CASSYSGGHSGNTIYF.

This chain connects TRBV11-2 to TRBJ2-5; 9 bases agree with TRBD2. The CDR3 length is 15 residues. Trimming cost V 0 bases and J 4 bases; bases outside gene matches: 3. Germline assignment: CDR1 SGHAT and CDR2 FQNNGV. Here the CDR3 DNA reads TGTGCCAGCAGCTTAGACAGTAGCGGGGGAGAGACCCAGTACTTC. Amino acids: CASSLDSSGGETQYF.

The CDR3 is CASSLQGLGKETQYF. CDR3 in DNA: TGCGCCAGCAGCTTACAGGGGTTGGGCAAGGAGACCCAGTACTTC. The chain has TRBV5-1 and TRBJ2-5; TRBD1 aligns across 7 bases. V shed 2 bases and J 5 bases; nucleotides not matched to a gene: 9. This CDR3 contains 15 residues. CDR1 and CDR2 (germline): SGHRS, YFSETQ.

The V call is TRBV19, the J call TRBJ2-3, with a possible D match to TRBD1 (5 bases). V was pared by 5 bases and J by 1 base, with 13 bases between. CDR1 is LNHDA, CDR2 SQIVND, per germline (reference sequence). CDR3 length: 15 amino acids. CDR3: CASSARGPGTDTQYF. The CDR3 bases are TGTGCCAGTAGTGCTAGGGGCCCCGGCACAGATACGCAGTATTTT. The whole variable domain, filled in from reference TRBV19 and TRBJ2-3, reads DGGITQSPKYLFRKEGQNVTLSCEQNLNHDAMYWYRQDPGQGLRLIYYSQIVNDFQKGDIAEGYSVSREKKESFPLTVTSAQKNPTAFYLCASSARGPGTDTQYFGPGTRLTVL.

This clone was recorded only once. The genes are TRBV20-1 and TRBJ1-6; D possibly corresponds to TRBD1 (5 bases). The CDR3 is 13 residues long. V dropped 3 bases and J dropped 8 bases, with 11 bases sitting between them. CDR1 and CDR2 from the germline V gene are DFQATT and SNEGSKA (reference sequence). CDR3 amino acids: CSASRQPYSPLHF. CDR3 nucleotides: TGCAGTGCTAGTCGACAGCCTTATTCACCCCTCCACTTT.

The chain carries TRBV7-2 and TRBJ2-7; the D gene is possibly TRBD1 (5 bases). Germline values: CDR1 SGHTA, CDR2 FQGNSA. CDR3 size: 14 residues. Trimming took off 5 bases at V and 2 bases at J, with 13 bases between the two ends. CDR3 coding DNA: TGTGCCAGCAGCGTCCGTTGGGGCGCCTACGAGCAGTACTTC. This gives the protein CASSVRWGAYEQYF.

This chain links TRBV7-2 with TRBJ2-7, with TRBD1 matching over 10 bases. CDR1 SGHTA and CDR2 FQGNSA come from the germline V gene. This CDR3 spans 16 amino acids. V trimming: 0 bases; J trimming: 2 bases; junction bases outside the gene matches: 4. The CDR3, as DNA: TGTGCCAGCAGCTTAGCGCTAGGGACAGGGGCCTACGAGCAGTACTTC. This encodes CASSLALGTGAYEQYF.

This clone was found once. This chain uses TRBV5-6 with TRBJ1-4; D perhaps matches TRBD1 (6 bases). The CDR3 is made up of 14 amino acids. Germline V gene lookup returns CDR1 SGHDT and CDR2 YYEEEE. V lost 4 bases and J lost 10, with 17 bases in between. The CDR3 region is CASSRTQGKPKLFF. CDR3 nucleotides: TGTGCCAGCAGCAGAACTCAGGGGAAACCAAAACTGTTTTTT.

The chain has TRBV18 and TRBJ2-3; 8 bases match TRBD1. The germline CDR1 and CDR2 sequences are KGHSH and LQKENI. The CDR3 consists of 18 residues. V lost 3 bases, J lost 4 bases, and 15 bases stayed unmatched. As DNA, the CDR3 is TGTGCCAGCTCACCCCGACGCCGAGGACAGGGTGCCCCAGATACGCAGTATTTT. Translating gives CASSPRRRGQGAPDTQYF. The full variable domain, completed using reference TRBV18 and TRBJ2-3, is NAGVMQNPRHLVRRRGQEARLRCSPMKGHSHVYWYRQLPEEGLKFMVYLQKENIIDESGMPKERFSAEFPKEGPSILRIQQVVRGDSAAYFCASSPRRRGQGAPDTQYFGPGTRLTVL.

The CDR3 spells CASSLRVRGTDTQYF. DNA for the CDR3: TGTGCCAGCAGCCTGAGGGTCCGTGGCACAGATACGCAGTATTTT. V and J are TRBV9 and TRBJ2-3; D may be TRBD2 (5 bases). Trimming shortened V by 4 bases and J by 1 base, and 13 bases separated the two germline ends. Germline V gives CDR1 SGDLS, CDR2 YYNGEE. The CDR3 extends over 15 amino acids.

The chain joins TRBV5-8 to TRBJ2-2; D perhaps matches TRBD1 (5 bases). The CDR3 sequence is 13 residues long. In germline, CDR1 is SGHTS, CDR2 YDEGEE. Trimming cost V 3 bases and J 7 bases, with 10 bases left between them. The CDR3, as DNA: TGTGCCAGCAGCTCCAGGGATATCGGGGAGCTGTTTTTT. Translated, it gives CASSSRDIGELFF.

This chain joins TRBV6-5 and TRBJ2-7, with 7 bases lining up with TRBD2. CDR1 is MNHEY, CDR2 SVGAGI, per germline. The CDR3 spans 15 residues. V was clipped by 6 bases and J by 3 bases; unmatched bases: 11. CDR3 residues: CASSRRGVSDYEQYF. CDR3 coding DNA: TGTGCCAGCAGCAGACGGGGGGTGTCCGACTACGAGCAGTACTTC.

Only one count was recorded for this clone. The rearrangement links TRBV5-6 to TRBJ1-3; no definite D call. Germline lookup yields CDR1 SGHDT and CDR2 YYEEEE. The ends were cut back, 1 base at V and 0 bases at J, with 8 bases in the middle. CDR3 length: 15 amino acids. This CDR3 reads CASSLTGVSGNTIYF. The DNA of the CDR3 is TGTGCCAGCAGCTTGACCGGGGTCTCTGGAAACACCATATATTTT.

The CDR3 nucleotides read TGCGCCAGCAGCTTGAGAGGGGAGACCCAGTACTTC. Its translation: CASSLRGETQYF. The chain joins TRBV5-1 to TRBJ2-5; D is possibly TRBD2 (5 bases). Germline CDR1 SGHRS, CDR2 YFSETQ. V gave up 1 base and J gave up 5 bases, with 6 bases separating them. The CDR3 is 12 amino acids.

Details on this clone: An end of the junction does not agree with germline; a read error may underlie this. The chain has TRBV11-2 and TRBJ2-5; TRBD2 matches at 8 bases. CDR1 is SGHAT and CDR2 is FQNNGV in the germline V gene. The CDR3 length is 14 residues. The CDR3 DNA reads as TGTGCCAGCAGCGTAGAGCGGGGGCAAGAGACCCAGTACTTC. It yields the protein CASSVERGQETQYF.

The chain employs TRBV28 and TRBJ1-1; possibly TRBD1 for D (5 bases). In germline, CDR1 is MDHEN, CDR2 SYDVKM. The CDR3 has 15 amino acids. The V end lost 6 bases, the J end lost 1 base, and 15 bases lay between the germline ends. CDR3 nucleotide sequence: TGTGCCAGCAGAACCCCAGACAGCTGGAACACTGAAGCTTTCTTT. Translation gives CASRTPDSWNTEAFF. Full variable domain (missing parts from reference TRBV28 and TRBJ1-1): DVKVTQSSRYLVKRTGEKVFLECVQDMDHENMFWYRQDPGLGLRLIYFSYDVKMKEKGDIPEGYSVSREKKERFSLILESASTNQTSMYLCASRTPDSWNTEAFFGQGTRLTVV.

The chain couples TRBV19 to TRBJ2-1, with TRBD2 matching 8 bases. The ends lost 3 bases at V and 4 bases at J; junction bases unmatched: 5. CDR3 size: 15 residues. Germline V gives CDR1 LNHDA, CDR2 SQIVND (reference sequence). CDR3 DNA sequence: TGTGCCAGTAGTATTGGGACGGGGGGGTACAATGAGCAGTTCTTC. This gives the protein CASSIGTGGYNEQFF.

This clone was seen more than once but under ten times. This chain joins TRBV10-1 and TRBJ1-2; weak D call: TRBD1 (6 bases). The germline CDR1 and CDR2 sequences are WNHNN and SYGVQD (reference sequence). The CDR3 length is 12 residues. Between the trimmed V and J ends, which lost 7 bases and 7 bases, there was a span of 13 bases. The CDR3 nucleotides read TGCGCCAGCATTCGCAGGGGCTGTGGCTACACCTTC. Translating it yields CASIRRGCGYTF.

The rearrangement links TRBV6-1 to TRBJ2-5, with unresolved D. Germline CDR1 MNHNS, CDR2 SASEGT. Deletions cut 2 bases from V and 2 bases from J, with 9 bases between. There are 14 residues in the CDR3. Here the CDR3 DNA reads TGTGCCAGCAGTGAATTCCTAGTACAAGAGACCCAGTACTTC. Translating it yields CASSEFLVQETQYF.

This chain joins TRBV29-1 and TRBJ2-5; 8 bases map to TRBD2. This CDR3 has 12 amino acids. CDR1 is SQVTM, CDR2 ANQGSEA, per germline. The V segment lost 8 bases and the J segment 4 bases; nucleotides outside the gene matches: 6. The CDR3 DNA reads TGCAGCTCTAAAGCGGGGGTAGAGACCCAGTACTTC. It specifies CSSKAGVETQYF.

This chain connects TRBV11-2 to TRBJ1-1; 7 bases map to TRBD1. The CDR3 runs to 16 residues. Germline V lookup: CDR1 SGHAT, CDR2 FQNNGV. V was clipped by 7 bases and J by 2 bases; unmatched bases: 13. As DNA, the CDR3 is TGTGCCAGCAACCGACAGGGTCCGGGCGTCAACACTGAAGCTTTCTTT. This gives the protein CASNRQGPGVNTEAFF.